These 16 T cell receptor beta chains originate from one sample sequenced in a study of identical twins. From the 5' RACE reads, TCRdb called clonotypes with MiXCR, one entry per CDR3 protein. The sample records roughly 720,000 distinct CDR3 sequences, around a sixth being singletons. The data were also submitted as part of a second study, on T cells expressing NK-cell markers.

The material sequenced was PBMCs. The origin of the receptors is a woman aged 18-29 years in good health.

This chain joins TRBV6-2 or TRBV6-3 and TRBJ1-1, with D unresolved. This CDR3 comprises 12 residues. V lost 3 bases and J 5 bases, leaving 7 bases between the germline ends. The germline gives CDR1 MNHEY, CDR2 SVGEGT. CDR3 bases: TGTGCCAGCAGTTATATGGGGACTGAAGCTTTCTTT. It specifies CASSYMGTEAFF.

The J gene is TRBJ2-1, the V gene TRBV7-8, with D perhaps being TRBD1 or TRBD2 (6 bases each). V dropped 3 bases and J dropped 4 bases, with 13 bases sitting between them. CDR1 is SGHVS, CDR2 FQNEAQ, per germline. CDR3 length: 15 residues. This CDR3 reads CASSFLGGTYNEQFF. The CDR3 DNA reads TGTGCCAGCAGCTTCTTAGGGGGGACGTACAATGAGCAGTTCTTC.

This clonotype came up many times. The V call is TRBV4-2, the J call TRBJ2-7; 10 nucleotides align to TRBD2. Trimming removed 1 base from V and 4 bases from J; junction bases left unmatched: 13. Germline V gives CDR1 LGHNA, CDR2 YNFKEQ. This CDR3 has 18 residues. DNA of the CDR3: TGTGCCAGCAGCCAAGTTCAGGCTAGCGGGGGTTCAAGGTACGAGCAGTACTTC. This encodes CASSQVQASGGSRYEQYF.

V usage is TRBV7-2 and J usage is TRBJ2-3, with TRBD1 matching over 9 bases. Germline CDR1 reads SGHTA; CDR2 reads FQGNSA. The CDR3 consists of 16 residues. V was clipped by 5 bases and J by 0 bases; unmatched bases: 6. The DNA of the CDR3 is TGTGCCAGCAGCATACGGGACAGGGTGAGCACAGATACGCAGTATTTT. This sequence encodes CASSIRDRVSTDTQYF.

In this sample, this clonotype turned up a few times. The rearrangement links TRBV5-5 to TRBJ2-7; 7 bases map to TRBD1. The CDR3 totals 13 residues. Germline assignment: CDR1 SGHKS and CDR2 YYEKEE (reference sequence). V dropped 4 bases and J dropped 9; count of bases not matched to a gene: 10. This CDR3 reads CASSGGQVNRQYF. The CDR3 coding sequence is TGTGCCAGCAGCGGAGGACAGGTGAATCGGCAGTACTTC.

This clonotype was seen only a few times. This chain joins TRBV9 and TRBJ2-1, with D possibly being TRBD1 (5 bases). Trimming pared 2 bases from V and 4 bases from J, leaving 7 bases between. The CDR3 sequence is 13 residues long. Germline CDR1 SGDLS, CDR2 YYNGEE. CDR3 protein: CASSVDIYNEQFF. The CDR3 coding sequence is TGTGCCAGCAGCGTGGACATTTACAATGAGCAGTTCTTC.

The chain has TRBV5-1 and TRBJ2-3, with TRBD1 matching 7 bases. V shed 4 bases, J shed 1 base, and the junction held 6 bases outside the gene matches. The germline gives CDR1 SGHRS, CDR2 YFSETQ. CDR3 length: 15 residues. For the CDR3, the DNA is TGCGCCAGCAGCGCAGGGACAGCACGCACAGATACGCAGTATTTT. It translates to CASSAGTARTDTQYF.

The sample holds a few counts of this clonotype. J is TRBJ2-4 and V is TRBV12-3 or TRBV12-4, with 10 bases matching TRBD2. V trimming: 3 bases; J trimming: 9 bases; junction bases outside the gene matches: 5. The CDR3 runs to 14 residues. Here the CDR3 DNA reads TGTGCCAGCAGTTTGGAAAGCGGGGGGGCCATTCAGTACTTC. Its protein is CASSLESGGAIQYF.

The chain carries TRBV29-1 and TRBJ2-7, with D possibly TRBD2 on 6 matching bases. With 6 bases removed from V and 0 bases from J, the gap between germline ends came to 12 bases. CDR1 and CDR2 from the germline V gene are SQVTM and ANQGSEA. The CDR3 extends over 13 amino acids. CDR3 nucleotides: TGCAGCGTGGGGACTCCCAGCTCCTACGAGCAGTACTTC. Protein product: CSVGTPSSYEQYF.

This clonotype is a singleton in its sample. This chain links TRBV29-1 with TRBJ2-2; perhaps D is TRBD1 or TRBD2 (5 bases each). The ends were cut back, 1 base at V and 9 bases at J, with 12 bases in the middle. The CDR3 is made up of 13 amino acids. The germline gives CDR1 SQVTM, CDR2 ANQGSEA. CDR3 DNA: TGCAGCGTTGAAGCCGGCAGGGAGAGGGAGCTGTTTTTT. Translating gives CSVEAGRERELFF.

This clonotype was counted a few times. The chain has TRBV29-1 and TRBJ1-1; D is undetermined. CDR3 length: 11 residues. Germline lookup yields CDR1 SQVTM and CDR2 ANQGSEA. Between the trimmed V and J ends, which lost 7 bases and 3 bases, there was a span of 9 bases. The DNA for the CDR3 is TGCAGCGGGACCGCCCACACTGAAGCTTTCTTT. It encodes CSGTAHTEAFF.

This clonotype was counted at least ten times. The gene calls are TRBV12-3 or TRBV12-4 and TRBJ1-2; D is ambiguous. The CDR3 consists of 15 residues. V shed 3 bases and J shed 4 bases, with 15 bases lying between them. The CDR3 DNA reads as TGTGCCAGCAGTTTGGACGGGCAACGGGCCTATGGCTACACCTTC. Translating gives CASSLDGQRAYGYTF.

This rearrangement joins TRBV5-1 to TRBJ2-7, with TRBD2 matching 7 bases. Trimming took 2 bases from V and 3 from J; bases not matched to a gene: 8. From germline, CDR1 is SGHRS and CDR2 YFSETQ. This CDR3 spans 15 amino acids. The CDR3 DNA follows: TGCGCCAGCAGCTTAGCCCCAGCTAGCGGCTACGAGCAGTACTTC. Protein sequence: CASSLAPASGYEQYF.

This clonotype was seen a handful of times. The chain employs TRBV20-1 and TRBJ2-3, with unresolved D. CDR3 length: 14 amino acids. V was clipped by 3 bases and J by 6 bases, with 16 bases between them. From germline, CDR1 is DFQATT and CDR2 SNEGSKA (reference sequence). CDR3 DNA sequence: TGCAGTGCTAGTGGAAGCGCTTTGCCGGATACGCAGTATTTT. Protein: CSASGSALPDTQYF.

This chain joins TRBV20-1 and TRBJ2-5; possibly TRBD1 or TRBD2 for D (5 bases each). This CDR3 region has 14 residues. V was trimmed by 6 bases and J by 5 bases, leaving 19 bases between them. Looked up from germline, CDR1 is DFQATT and CDR2 is SNEGSKA (reference sequence). CDR3 sequence: CSAWPGYGTETQYF. The CDR3, as DNA: TGCAGTGCCTGGCCGGGCTACGGGACGGAGACCCAGTACTTC.

This clonotype was counted a few times. The chain couples TRBV10-2 to TRBJ2-3, with 10 bases fitting TRBD2. Trimming at V came to 6 bases and at J to 5 bases, leaving 5 bases not matched to a gene. The CDR3 covers 14 residues. Germline V lookup: CDR1 WSHSY, CDR2 SAAADI. The CDR3 is CASSKRGGQDTQYF. The CDR3 nucleotides read TGCGCCAGCAGCAAGCGGGGGGGCCAAGATACGCAGTATTTT.